Each of the 14 T cell receptor beta chains below was sequenced from the same sample in a study of regulatory T cells in long-lasting Graves disease. TCR beta libraries were built with iRepertoire HTBI primers and Arm-PCR of CDR3 regions. From the multiplex PCR reads, TCRdb called clonotypes with MiXCR, one entry per CDR3 protein. The top ten clones hold around 13% of a sample with 200,000 to 250,000 distinct CDR3 sequences, 20% to 25% of them seen once. The time point is: newly diagnosed GD, antithyroid drugs for less than 3 months. Extracted PBMC RNA gave rise to the TCR library. This specimen was peripheral blood mononuclear cells (PBMCs), taken at new diagnosis, from a patient treated with antithyroid drugs. All receptors come from a female donor with Graves disease.

This clonotype occurred many times. V usage is TRBV7-2 and J usage is TRBJ2-5; D gene ambiguous. CDR1 and CDR2 from the germline V gene are SGHTA and FQGNSA. The CDR3 has 13 residues. V was shortened by 0 bases and J by 5 bases, with 7 bases between the two germline ends. CDR3 sequence: CASSLALVETQYF. The CDR3 DNA is TGTGCCAGCAGCTTAGCGTTAGTCGAGACCCAGTACTTC.

This chain joins TRBV11-3 and TRBJ1-1; 8 positions agree with TRBD1. The CDR3 covers 15 residues. Germline CDR1 and CDR2: SGHNT and YENEEA. V lost 5 bases, J lost 1 base, and 6 bases stayed unmatched. For the CDR3, the DNA is TGTGCCAGCAGCCCGCCCGGGACAGGGAACACTGAAGCTTTCTTT. It encodes CASSPPGTGNTEAFF.

Ten or more counts support this clonotype. The chain combines TRBV7-8 with TRBJ1-5; no clear D. Trimming removed 0 bases from V and 7 bases from J, with 13 bases in between. CDR3 length: 15 amino acids. In germline, CDR1 is SGHVS, CDR2 FQNEAQ. The CDR3 spells CASSLAEGSYQPQHF. The CDR3 DNA is TGTGCCAGCAGCTTAGCGGAAGGGTCTTACCAGCCCCAGCATTTT.

This clonotype came up a few times. A much larger clone sits a single nucleotide away, making a read error possible. J is TRBJ2-7 and V is TRBV6-2 or TRBV6-3, with a tentative D call TRBD1 (6 bases). The CDR3 loop spans 12 amino acids. CDR1 MNHEY and CDR2 SVGEGT come from the germline V gene. In nucleotides, the CDR3 is TGTGCCAGCAGGTCACAGGGCTACGAGCAGCACTTC. Translation gives CASRSQGYEQHF.

The rearrangement joins TRBV24-1 to TRBJ2-4; TRBD1 matches 10 bases. The germline gives CDR1 KGHDR, CDR2 SFDVKD. The CDR3 length is 15 residues. V was clipped by 4 bases and J by 8 bases; unmatched bases: 7. The CDR3 loop reads CATSDQGQGSDIQYF. Written as DNA, the CDR3 is TGTGCCACCAGTGACCAGGGACAGGGGTCGGACATTCAGTACTTC.

V is TRBV11-3 and J is TRBJ2-3; D gene unclear. V was shortened by 6 bases and J by 6 bases, with 13 bases between the two germline ends. The CDR3 consists of 13 residues. CDR1 is SGHNT, CDR2 YENEEA, per germline. The CDR3 here is CASSSGPWDTQYF. The CDR3 DNA reads as TGTGCCAGCAGTTCGGGCCCGTGGGATACGCAGTATTTT.

Note on this clonotype: Since a far larger clone is one base different, this is likely a read error. The gene calls are TRBV7-2 and TRBJ2-1; D gene unclear. The J call is uncertain, as TRBJ2-5 better fits the DNA end. Germline CDR1 SGHTA, CDR2 FQGNSA. The CDR3 is 11 residues long. The CDR3 loop is CANSVGETQYF. Here the CDR3 DNA reads TGTGCCAACAGCGTCGGGGAGACCCAGTACTTC.

This clonotype was seen repeatedly, ten times or more. The chain employs TRBV7-3 and TRBJ2-3; 7 bases align to TRBD2. Germline loops: CDR1 SGHTA, CDR2 FQGTGA. The CDR3 totals 16 residues. V shed 6 bases and J 0 bases; nucleotides not matched to a gene: 9. CDR3 nucleotides: TGTGCCAGCAGTCCCCGGGGGGACTTAAGCACAGATACGCAGTATTTT. Translated: CASSPRGDLSTDTQYF.

The genes are TRBV19 and TRBJ1-2; tentative D call: TRBD1 (5 bases). Germline V gene sequence: CDR1 LNHDA, CDR2 SQIVND (reference sequence). Trimming took off 6 bases at V and 7 bases at J, with 21 bases between the two ends. The CDR3 contains 15 residues. The CDR3 is CASSSPGRGSGGYTF. The CDR3 DNA sequence: TGTGCCAGTAGCTCGCCGGGGAGGGGATCCGGTGGCTACACCTTC.

The table lists this clonotype with many counts. This sequence joins TRBV6-1 and TRBJ1-2, with D perhaps TRBD1 (5 bases). Between the trimmed V and J ends, which lost 2 bases and 0 bases, there was a span of 16 bases. The CDR3 is made up of 17 amino acids. CDR1 MNHNS and CDR2 SASEGT come from the germline V gene. CDR3: CASSEPRTGSANYGYTF. CDR3 nucleotides: TGTGCCAGCAGTGAACCCCGTACAGGATCCGCTAACTATGGCTACACCTTC.

V and J are TRBV9 and TRBJ2-1; TRBD1 agrees at 9 bases. The CDR3 covers 15 residues. The trim removed 0 bases at V and 10 bases at J, leaving 8 bases unmatched. CDR1 SGDLS and CDR2 YYNGEE come from the germline V gene. The CDR3 DNA reads as TGTGCCAGCAGCGTAGAGGGACAGGGTAAGGGCGAGCAGTTCTTC. This sequence encodes CASSVEGQGKGEQFF.

V usage is TRBV5-4 and J usage is TRBJ1-2, with TRBD1 matching 9 bases. CDR3 length: 15 amino acids. CDR1 and CDR2 (germline): SGHNT, YYREEE (reference sequence). V gave up 0 bases and J gave up 4 bases; unmatched junction bases: 4. CDR3 in DNA: TGTGCCAGCAGCTTGGGGGACAGGGAAGGCTATGGCTACACCTTC. This codes for CASSLGDREGYGYTF. The full variable domain, with the rest looked up from reference TRBV5-4 and TRBJ1-2, is ETGVTQSPTHLIKTRGQQVTLRCSSQSGHNTVSWYQQALGQGPQFIFQYYREEENGRGNFPPRFSGLQFPNYSSELNVNALELDDSALYLCASSLGDREGYGYTFGSGTRLTVV.

At least ten counts were recorded for this clonotype. The chain links TRBV27 to TRBJ2-1; 8 bases map to TRBD2. Germline values: CDR1 MNHEY, CDR2 SMNVEV (reference sequence). The CDR3 length is 17 residues. V shed 7 bases and J 0 bases; nucleotides not matched to a gene: 11. CDR3 nucleotides: TGTGCCAGCATCCAAAAGGTCGGGACTAGCTCCTACAATGAGCAGTTCTTC. It encodes CASIQKVGTSSYNEQFF.

The CDR3: CASSTAGPGDQPQHF. CDR3 DNA: TGTGCCAGCAGTACAGCAGGGCCCGGGGATCAGCCCCAGCATTTT. The chain employs TRBV2 and TRBJ1-5, with D possibly matching TRBD1 (5 bases). CDR1 and CDR2 from the germline V gene are SNHLY and FYNNEI. Trimming took off 5 bases at V and 5 bases at J, with 16 bases between the two ends. The CDR3 runs to 15 residues.